This record concerns one T cell receptor (beta chain) sequence. Every patient underwent thyroid surgery untreated. With 4 bases clipped from V and 2 bases from J, the junction kept 11 bases outside the gene matches. Germline V CDR1 and CDR2: MDHEN, SYDVKM. The CDR3 sequence is 16 residues long. This record comes from a study of metastatic and nonmetastatic thyroid tumors. TCRdb reanalyzed the PCR reads via MiXCR. The repertoire holds 25,000 to 40,000 clones, with 7% to 8% as singletons. The sequenced sample was blood. The TCR was taken from a female donor with papillary thyroid cancer or a benign thyroid nodule (not recorded which). Some clones in this sample may be carry-over from other donors' samples. V is TRBV28 and J is TRBJ2-7; 7 bases match TRBD2. The CDR3 DNA reads as TGTGCCAGCAGTTCGGCACAGCGGGATCGACCCTACGAGCAGTACTTC. Translated: CASSSAQRDRPYEQYF.